This is a list of T cell receptor beta chains from one sample in a study of cytomegalovirus exposure and HLA in healthy donors. The data were produced by immunoSEQ multiplex PCR, yet TCRdb's version contains in-frame clones alone and is incomplete. The sample lists 130,000 to 150,000 clones; more than 70% were seen once. Sequences were obtained from PBMCs. The source is a woman in her forties or fifties in good health and CMV-seronegative. The conserved cysteine and the conserved F or W are not part of the CDR3 here. The order of the fields is clone size, V gene, J gene, CDR3 protein. Clone size is shown for a subset of rows, as once, few, many or a class of expanded clone.

-	TRBV2	TRBJ2-2	ASGRGQGAGELF
-	TRBV11-1	TRBJ2-5	ASSLEQGGETQY
-	TRBV5-1	TRBJ2-2	ASSSRGELF
once	TRBV7-8	TRBJ1-5	ASSLQGNNQPQH
-	TRBV10-3	TRBJ2-3	AISIGELTDTQY
-	TRBV5-6	TRBJ1-3	ASSSQGSSNTIY
-	TRBV5-1	TRBJ2-3	ASSMAADRLRTDTQY
-	TRBV6-4	TRBJ2-2	ASSSRDTGELF
-	TRBV29-1	TRBJ2-7	SVEGQGTSYEQY
-	TRBV5-1	TRBJ1-1	ASSFLRGSDTEAF
-	TRBV11-3	TRBJ1-1	ASSPGLGTEAF
-	TRBV30	TRBJ1-6	AWSRQGNRDSPLH
few	TRBV29-1	TRBJ1-2	SVALVNYGYT
-	TRBV5-1	TRBJ1-5	ASSAQGNQPQH
-	TRBV4-3	TRBJ2-3	ASSQELRVADTQY
few	TRBV28	TRBJ2-3	ASRAGGHSDTQY
once	TRBV5-1	TRBJ1-4	ASSFLRPNEKLF
-	TRBV5-1	TRBJ1-6	ASSLDRMRSPLH
-	TRBV7-3	TRBJ2-2	ASSTTGTGELF
-	TRBV12-5	TRBJ2-1	ASGLVRAGGPREGYNEQF
once	TRBV5-1	TRBJ2-7	ASSLGGGASYEQY
-	TRBV30	TRBJ1-2	AWSVDSVGGYT
-	TRBV2	TRBJ2-2	ASREGGGTYTGELF
few	TRBV5-1	TRBJ2-7	ASSLAAGGQAEQY
-	TRBV9	TRBJ2-7	ASSESGGATYEQY
few	TRBV28	TRBJ1-1	ASSLAGGVGTEAF
-	TRBV7-9	TRBJ1-6	ASSLGQGGSPLH
few	TRBV7-2	TRBJ2-4	ASSFQRGVGNIQY
-	TRBV19	TRBJ2-5	ASSRDYQETQY